Sequencing of this TCR beta chain was carried out in a study of blood T cell repertoires in COVID-19 (dated by TCRdb to 2020 to 2022). About the full investigation: Collaborator samples came from the United States, Italy and Spain and covered acute and convalescent phases of COVID-19. The prospective study material was composed of cDNA or gDNA derived from T cells, B-cell-depleted T cells, or PBMCs. The dataset comprised deeply sampled blood TCRbeta repertoires from subjects exposed to, actively infected with, or recovered from COVID-19. The repertoires were released in a freely available public database intended as a resource for research on the immune response to SARS-CoV-2. The samples were drawn from two sources: the first 160 participants of the ongoing ImmuneRACE study, and about 1,300 subjects contributed by 6 global collaborators. The sample metadata nearly always contained a de-identified subject ID, COVID-19 status, age in years and sex. Where HLA class I and class II types were available, the types were taken from metadata supplied by the sample provider, not from assay-based typing. What the research found in general, with its limitations: How much clinical and demographic metadata was included differed by source and by participant, and the metadata was provided uncurated.

The cysteine opens and the phenylalanine closes a CDR3 of 15 amino acids. The DNA shown is the 45-base CDR3, in frame from base 1. CDR1 and CDR2 were assigned from the germline V gene as ENHRY and SYGVKD. The germline ends are 14 bases apart after V is trimmed by 4 bases and J by 2 bases. As for this clone: Its target antigen remains unknown. No much larger clone exists at a distance of one base, and base qualities are not known.

The immunoSEQ Assay, a bias-controlled multiplex PCR, was used to amplify TCRbeta CDR3 regions from genomic DNA. The study's own analysis went as follows. The number of nucleated cells in each sample was estimated from the amplification of reference gene primers within the assay. Sequence reads were collapsed and filtered to measure the absolute abundance of every unique TCRbeta CDR3 rearrangement. For each sample, productive Simpson clonality was calculated as the square root of Simpson's diversity index over productive rearrangements. Held by TCRdb, this immuneACCESS table contains in-frame sequences only and omits some clones. Under half of the omission traces to an unresolved V gene where checked; the cause of the rest is unknown. For V, J and clone size, that table is used; D and trimming come from the DNA. The sample yields around 270,000 clones; approximately 80% were counted once. Approximately 4% of the sample is held by the ten biggest clonotypes.

Each collaborating institution followed its own protocols to collect whole blood in K2EDTA tubes. Collaborator samples were shipped for TCRbeta analysis as frozen whole blood, isolated PBMCs, or DNA extracted from either sample type. This TCR was recovered from a man aged 55 to 70 with acute or convalescent COVID-19. The rearranged chain carries TRBV10-3 and TRBJ2-5, with the D gene too uncertain to name. The sample comprised peripheral blood. The CDR3 region has the sequence CAISGPGPGQETQYF. In nucleotide form, the sequence is TGTGCCATCAGTGGCCCCGGTCCCGGGCAAGAGACCCAGTACTTC.